A single T cell receptor beta chain is shown here with its context. The source of the sample is a study of blood T cell repertoires in COVID-19. Study overall: COVID-19 samples collected from the United States, Italy and Spain covered acute and convalescent phases. T cells, B-cell-depleted T cells, or PBMCs provided the cDNA or gDNA that served as material.

Study processing details: Estimates of nucleated cell counts were drawn from the amplification of reference gene primers. Repertoires were generated with immunoSEQ multiplex PCR, while TCRdb's copy carries only in-frame clones and drops some. Clonal size and the V and J genes are those of that table, whereas D and trimming came from the DNA. The table shows fewer than 400,000 clones, with approximately 86% occurring only once. Germline CDR1 SQVTM, CDR2 ANQGSEA. The CDR3 is 14 amino acids. J gave up 4 bases and V 6 bases, and 7 bases lay outside the gene matches. What was sequenced was peripheral blood. This clonotype was obtained from a human donor in a cohort sampled during active COVID-19. This chain uses TRBV29-1 with TRBJ1-3, with 9 bases fitting TRBD1. This chain's CDR3 is CSVLTGGAGNTIYF. CDR3 coding DNA: TGCAGCGTGCTGACAGGGGGAGCGGGAAACACCATATATTTT.